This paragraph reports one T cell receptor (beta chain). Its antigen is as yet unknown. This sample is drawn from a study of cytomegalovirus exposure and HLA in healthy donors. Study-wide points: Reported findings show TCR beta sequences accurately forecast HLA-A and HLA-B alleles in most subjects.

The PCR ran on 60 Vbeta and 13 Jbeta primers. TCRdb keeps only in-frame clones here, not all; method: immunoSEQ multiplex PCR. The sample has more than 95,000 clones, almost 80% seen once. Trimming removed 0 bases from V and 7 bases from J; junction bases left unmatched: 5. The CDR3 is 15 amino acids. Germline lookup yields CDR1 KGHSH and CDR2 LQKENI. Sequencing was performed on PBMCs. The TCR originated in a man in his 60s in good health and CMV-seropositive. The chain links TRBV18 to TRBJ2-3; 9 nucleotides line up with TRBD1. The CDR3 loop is CASSPPTGGINTQYF. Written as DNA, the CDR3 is TGTGCCAGCTCACCACCGACAGGGGGTATAAATACGCAGTATTTT.